The clone carrying this T cell receptor beta chain was found a few times. Its cognate antigen is unknown. It was with unique molecular identifiers that the TCRbeta library was prepared. TCRdb ran MiXCR on the PCR reads and lists one entry per CDR3 protein. This sample has more than 100,000 distinct CDR3 sequences, with under 30% found just once. V lost 5 bases and J lost 2; bases outside the gene matches: 7. CDR1 and CDR2 (germline): SGHRS, YFSETQ. The CDR3 consists of 15 residues. The data stem from a study of T-cell reconstitution after alpha-beta-depleted transplantation in children. Whole-study findings and limits: From newly produced T cells came most of the T-cell counts and diversity one year after transplant. The study reportedly traced alpha-beta T cells about two months after transplant to several hundred expanded graft clones. Day-60 TCRbeta diversity that was high in some patients was derived from surviving recipient T cells and thymic progenitors.

The source was PBMCs, mostly from graft donor cells, collected 180 days after TCRalphabeta/CD19-depleted stem cell transplant. The clonotype was recovered from a male patient between 2 and 10 years old who had a stem cell transplant for chronic granulomatous disease, so the T cells may come from the graft donor. The chain joins TRBV5-1 to TRBJ2-3, with 8 bases fitting TRBD2. This CDR3 is CASSSGLAPTDTQYF. Here the CDR3 DNA reads TGCGCCAGCAGTTCCGGACTAGCTCCCACAGATACGCAGTATTTT.